One and the same sample provided the 8 T cell receptor beta chains below, sequenced in a study of blood T cells in healthy people across ages (dated by TCRdb to 2013 to 2016). Library preparation used 5' RACE. The reads were generated on an Illumina HiSeq 2500. A second PCR of about 7 to 12 cycles was performed with a sample-barcoded 5' primer and a J-beta primer mix. TCRdb redid the processing of the public reads, applying fastp at Q25 and MiXCR, and retained in-frame beta chains. CDR3 protein sequences are deduplicated, and each keeps its most common genes and DNA. The sample table shows about 640,000 distinct CDR3 sequences, and around 54% are seen once. Jointly, the top ten make up roughly 34% of the sample. Sequencing input: blood. The receptors were sampled from a man aged 60 to 69 in good health.

In this sample, this clonotype turned up a few times. The genes are TRBV6-1 and TRBJ2-7, with TRBD2 matching over 10 bases. This CDR3 has 16 amino acids. The V gene's germline CDR1 is MNHNS and CDR2 SASEGT. After removal of 1 base from V and 3 bases from J, the junction contained 6 bases not matched to a gene. CDR3 loop: CASSEVISGGRYEQYF. The CDR3 bases are TGTGCCAGCAGTGAAGTAATTAGCGGGGGGCGCTACGAGCAGTACTTC.

The chain employs TRBV20-1 and TRBJ2-7; perhaps TRBD1 as D (5 bases). The CDR3 spans 15 residues. The germline V and J ends were trimmed by 0 bases and 0 bases, with 12 bases remaining between them. The germline V gene has CDR1 DFQATT and CDR2 SNEGSKA (reference sequence). The CDR3 nucleotides are TGCAGTGCTAGAGATCAGGACACCTACTCCTACGAGCAGTACTTC. This translates into CSARDQDTYSYEQYF.

This chain uses TRBV20-1 with TRBJ2-6; D is unresolved. Looked up from germline, CDR1 is DFQATT and CDR2 is SNEGSKA (reference sequence). CDR3 length: 15 residues. V was clipped by 5 bases and J by 0 bases, with 11 bases between them. The CDR3 here is CSAHGSYSGANVLTF. The DNA of the CDR3 is TGCAGTGCTCACGGCAGCTACTCTGGGGCCAACGTCCTGACTTTC.

This clonotype came up a few times. The DNA of the CDR3 is TGTGCCACCAGCAGTGAAGGACTAGCCTGGGAGACCCAGTACTTC. Protein: CATSSEGLAWETQYF. V gene TRBV15 combines with J gene TRBJ2-5, with TRBD2 matching over 8 bases. The CDR3 consists of 15 residues. The V gene end was trimmed by 3 bases and the J gene end by 5 bases; junction bases not matched to a gene: 8. The germline V gene encodes CDR1 LNHNV and CDR2 YYDKDF (reference sequence). The entire variable domain, with the rest obtained from reference TRBV15 and TRBJ2-5, is as follows: DAMVIQNPRYQVTQFGKPVTLSCSQTLNHNVMYWYQQKSSQAPKLLFHYYDKDFNNEADTPDNFQSRRPNTSFCFLDIRSPGLGDTAMYLCATSSEGLAWETQYFGPGTRLLVL.

The chain recombines TRBV18 with TRBJ1-2; no clear D. The V and J ends lost 6 bases and 7 bases respectively, with 15 bases between them. CDR1 and CDR2 from the germline V gene are KGHSH and LQKENI. This CDR3 contains 13 residues. CDR3 DNA sequence: TGTGCCAGCTCCCTTGACGGGTTCGTTGGCTACACCTTC. Translating it yields CASSLDGFVGYTF.

The CDR3 DNA reads TGTGCCAGCAGTTACAGCGAACCGAATTCACCCCTCCACTTT. Translated, it gives CASSYSEPNSPLHF. The rearrangement joins TRBV6-6 to TRBJ1-6; D gene ambiguous. The germline CDR1 and CDR2 sequences are MNHNY and SVGAGI (reference sequence). This CDR3 comprises 14 residues. V shed 2 bases and J shed 7 bases, with 9 bases lying between them.

The V gene is TRBV12-5, the J gene TRBJ2-7, with TRBD1 matching 10 bases. CDR3 length: 14 residues. Germline CDR1 LGHNT, CDR2 FRNRAP. Trimming removed 6 bases from V and 2 bases from J; junction bases left unmatched: 4. In DNA form, the CDR3 reads TGTGCTAGTGGCCTCGGGACAGGGGCCTACGAGCAGTACTTC. Translating gives CASGLGTGAYEQYF.

CDR3 sequence (DNA): TGTGCCAGCAGCCAAGTTCGGGTGTCGTCTAGCGGGGGTTCTTACAATGAGCAGTTCTTC. Protein: CASSQVRVSSSGGSYNEQFF. The V gene is TRBV14, the J gene TRBJ2-1; 10 nucleotides line up with TRBD2. Germline CDR1 and CDR2: SGHDN and FVKESK. After removal of 1 base from V and 4 bases from J, the junction contained 16 bases not matched to a gene. This CDR3 contains 20 residues.